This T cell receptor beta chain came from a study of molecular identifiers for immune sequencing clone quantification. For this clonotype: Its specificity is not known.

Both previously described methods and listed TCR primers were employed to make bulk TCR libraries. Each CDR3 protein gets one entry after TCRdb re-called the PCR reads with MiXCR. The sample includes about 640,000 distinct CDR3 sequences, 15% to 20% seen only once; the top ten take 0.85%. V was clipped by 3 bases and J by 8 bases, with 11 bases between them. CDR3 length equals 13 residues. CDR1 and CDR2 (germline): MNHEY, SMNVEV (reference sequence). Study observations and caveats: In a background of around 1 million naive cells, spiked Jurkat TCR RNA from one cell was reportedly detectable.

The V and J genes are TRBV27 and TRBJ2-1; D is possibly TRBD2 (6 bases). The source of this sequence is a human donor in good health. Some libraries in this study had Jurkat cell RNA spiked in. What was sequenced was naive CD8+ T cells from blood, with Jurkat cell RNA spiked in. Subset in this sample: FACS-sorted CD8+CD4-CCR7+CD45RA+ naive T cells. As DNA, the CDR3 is TGTGCCAGCAGTTTCGGAGGGTTGGATGAGCAGTTCTTC. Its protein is CASSFGGLDEQFF.